Many counts were recorded for the clone carrying this T cell receptor (beta chain). Its antigen is still unknown. A much larger clone is a single base away; this may be a read error. The CDR3 length is 14 residues. Germline V gene lookup returns CDR1 MNHNS and CDR2 SASEGT. V was pared by 6 bases and J by 4 bases, with 15 bases between. The data belong to a study of metastatic and nonmetastatic thyroid tumors. Study background: For malignant and benign thyroid patients, tumor or nodule tissue and blood were the sources whose repertoires were compared. Study-level findings and limits: Reports indicated that malignant thyroid tumors showed significantly higher TCR beta diversity than benign nodules did, in blood and tumor.

Before thyroid surgery, none of the patients had received any treatment. Per the study methods: Between-group CDR3 differences, defined by clinicopathological status, yielded a distant-metastasis classifier for papillary thyroid cancer. TCRdb re-clonotyped the PCR reads through MiXCR. What appears here as the V and J calls and clone size reflects TCRdb's work, not the paper's. This sample has some 45,000 clones; 9.5% to 13% occur once, and the top ten carry roughly 10%. The TCR originated in a male donor with papillary thyroid cancer or a benign thyroid nodule (not recorded which). Some clones in this sample may be carry-over from other donors' samples. Sequencing was done on a sample of blood. The J gene is TRBJ1-2, the V gene TRBV6-1; TRBD1 might be the D (6 bases). The CDR3 DNA is TGTGCCAGCAGCAAAACCAGGACAGCCTATGGCTACACCTTC. It specifies CASSKTRTAYGYTF.